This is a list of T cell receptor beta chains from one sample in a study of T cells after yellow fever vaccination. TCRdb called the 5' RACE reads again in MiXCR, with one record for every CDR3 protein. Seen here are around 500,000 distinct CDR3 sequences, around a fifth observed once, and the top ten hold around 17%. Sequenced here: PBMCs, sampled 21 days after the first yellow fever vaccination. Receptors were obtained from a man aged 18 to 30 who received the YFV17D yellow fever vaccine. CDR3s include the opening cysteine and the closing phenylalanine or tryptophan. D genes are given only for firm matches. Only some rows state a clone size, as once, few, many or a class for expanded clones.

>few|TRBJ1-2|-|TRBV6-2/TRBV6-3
CASSYPVYGYTF
TGTGCCAGCAGTTACCCGGTCTATGGCTACACCTTC
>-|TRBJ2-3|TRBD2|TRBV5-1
CASSAGRVTDTQYF
TGCGCCAGCAGCGCCGGGAGGGTTACAGATACGCAGTATTTT
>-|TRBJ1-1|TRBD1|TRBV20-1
CSAEQGAFTEAFF
TGCAGTGCGGAACAGGGGGCGTTCACTGAAGCTTTCTTT
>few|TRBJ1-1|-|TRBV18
CASSAKGGRDSEAFF
TGTGCCAGCTCAGCAAAGGGGGGCAGAGATAGTGAAGCTTTCTTT
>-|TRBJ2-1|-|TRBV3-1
CASSPAGVPYNEQFF
TGTGCCAGCAGCCCAGCAGGGGTCCCCTACAATGAGCAGTTCTTC
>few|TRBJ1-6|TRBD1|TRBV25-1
CASARTGGNSPLHF
TGTGCCAGCGCTCGGACAGGGGGCAATTCACCCCTCCACTTT
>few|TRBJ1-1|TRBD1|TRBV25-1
CASSGQGAWRTEAFF
TGTGCCAGCAGCGGACAGGGGGCCTGGAGGACTGAAGCTTTCTTT
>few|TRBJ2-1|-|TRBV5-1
CASSFQGHEQFF
TGCGCCAGCAGCTTTCAAGGGCATGAGCAGTTCTTC
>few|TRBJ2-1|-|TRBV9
CASSPGGPRPNEQFF
TGTGCCAGCAGCCCAGGAGGGCCACGACCCAATGAGCAGTTCTTC
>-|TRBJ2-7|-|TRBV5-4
CASSSQGHWPSGQYF
TGTGCCAGCAGCTCTCAGGGTCACTGGCCGTCGGGGCAGTACTTC
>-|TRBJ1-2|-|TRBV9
CASSASRDNTFYGYTF
TGTGCCAGCAGCGCTTCTCGGGACAACACCTTCTATGGCTACACCTTC
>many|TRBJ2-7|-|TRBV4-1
CASSPGSSLGSEQYF
TGCGCCAGCAGCCCCGGATCGTCCCTTGGGTCCGAGCAGTACTTC
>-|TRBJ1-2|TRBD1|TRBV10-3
CAISPQQGNGYTF
TGTGCCATCAGTCCTCAACAGGGGAATGGCTACACCTTC
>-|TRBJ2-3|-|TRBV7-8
CASSLGRGDPTDTQYF
TGTGCCAGCAGCCTTGGCAGGGGAGACCCCACAGATACGCAGTATTTT
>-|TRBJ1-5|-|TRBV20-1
CSAVQGGNQPQHF
TGCAGTGCGGTACAGGGCGGGAATCAGCCCCAGCATTTT
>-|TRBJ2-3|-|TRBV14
CASSPQQASTDTQYF
TGTGCCAGCAGCCCACAGCAAGCTAGCACAGATACGCAGTATTTT
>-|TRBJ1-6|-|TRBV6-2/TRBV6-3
CASRDPLPNSPLHF
TGTGCCAGCAGGGATCCTTTGCCGAATTCACCCCTCCACTTT
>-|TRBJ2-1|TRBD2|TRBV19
CASSLSSGGEQFF
TGTGCCAGTAGTCTATCTAGCGGTGGGGAGCAGTTCTTC
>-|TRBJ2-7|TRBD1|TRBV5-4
CASSFGQGDYEQYF
TGTGCCAGCAGCTTCGGACAGGGGGATTACGAGCAGTACTTC
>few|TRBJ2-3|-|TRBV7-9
CASSLAEAQLDTQYF
TGTGCCAGCAGCTTAGCGGAAGCCCAGCTAGATACGCAGTATTTT
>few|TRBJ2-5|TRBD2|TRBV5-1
CASSQERGPRLEETQYF
TGCGCCAGCAGCCAAGAGCGGGGGCCCAGACTAGAAGAGACCCAGTACTTC
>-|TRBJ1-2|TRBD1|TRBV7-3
CASSLEGALGYTF
TGTGCCAGCAGCTTAGAGGGGGCGCTGGGCTACACCTTC
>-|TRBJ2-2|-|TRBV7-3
CASSLGAQGELFF
TGTGCCAGCAGCTTGGGGGCCCAAGGGGAGCTGTTTTTT
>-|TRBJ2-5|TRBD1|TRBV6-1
CASSPYTGVATISQETQYF
TGTGCCAGCAGCCCGTACACAGGGGTTGCGACGATCTCACAAGAGACCCAGTACTTC
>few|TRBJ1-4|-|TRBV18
CASSPTAATNEKLFF
TGTGCCAGCTCACCGACAGCCGCAACTAATGAAAAACTGTTTTTT
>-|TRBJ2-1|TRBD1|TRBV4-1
CASSRTGAIYNEQFF
TGCGCCAGCAGCCGGACAGGGGCTATCTACAATGAGCAGTTCTTC
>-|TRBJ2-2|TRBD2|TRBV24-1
CATSGLNSGGDITGELFF
TGTGCCACCAGTGGTCTCAATAGCGGGGGGGACATAACCGGGGAGCTGTTTTTT
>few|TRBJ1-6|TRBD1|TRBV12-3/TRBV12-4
CASTSPLGTGISPLHF
TGTGCCAGCACCTCACCCTTGGGGACAGGGATATCACCCCTCCACTTT